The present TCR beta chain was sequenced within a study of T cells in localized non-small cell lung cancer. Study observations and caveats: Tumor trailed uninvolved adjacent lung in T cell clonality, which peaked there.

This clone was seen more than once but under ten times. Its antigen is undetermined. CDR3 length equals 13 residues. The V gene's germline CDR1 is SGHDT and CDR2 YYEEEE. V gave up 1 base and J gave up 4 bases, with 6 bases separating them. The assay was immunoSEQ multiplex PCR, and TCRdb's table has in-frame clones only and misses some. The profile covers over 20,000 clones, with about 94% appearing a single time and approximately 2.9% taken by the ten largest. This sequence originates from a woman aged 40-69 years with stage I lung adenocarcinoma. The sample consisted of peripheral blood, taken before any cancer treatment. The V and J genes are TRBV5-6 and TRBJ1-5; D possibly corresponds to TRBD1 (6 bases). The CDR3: CASSLQGNQPQHF. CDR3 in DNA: TGTGCCAGCAGCTTGCAGGGGAATCAGCCCCAGCATTTT.